A selection of T cell receptor beta chains follows, all from one sample in a study of metastatic and nonmetastatic thyroid tumors. TCRdb reanalyzed the PCR reads with MiXCR. The repertoire holds nearly 15,000 clones, with approximately 19% as singletons. Material for sequencing was blood. The receptors come from a female donor with papillary thyroid cancer or a benign thyroid nodule (not recorded which). Some clones in this sample may be carry-over from other donors' samples. CDR3s include the opening cysteine and the closing phenylalanine or tryptophan. Each record gives: clone size, J gene, V gene, D gene, CDR3 DNA, CDR3 protein. The D gene is left open where the match is weak. Clone size, where shown, is once, few, many, or a class for clones that have expanded.

many TRBJ1-2 TRBV2 - TGTGCCAGCAGTGATCGGGACCGGGCCGGGGGCTACACCTTC CASSDRDRAGGYTF
- TRBJ2-1 TRBV20-1 TRBD2 TGCAGTGCTAGTAAGCTACTAGCGGGAGAAGGCAATGAGCAGTTCTTC CSASKLLAGEGNEQFF
- TRBJ2-2 TRBV24-1 TRBD2 TGTGCCACCAGTGACCACACTAGCGGGAGGGCATTTGGAACCGGGGAGCTGTTTTTT CATSDHTSGRAFGTGELFF
many TRBJ2-4 TRBV12-3/TRBV12-4 - TGTGCCAGCAGAAAAACAGCTAGTTCCTCCAAAAACATTCAGTACTTC CASRKTASSSKNIQYF
many TRBJ2-7 TRBV7-9 - TGTGCCAGCAGCCCAAGGGTGGGAACCTACGAGCAGTACTTC CASSPRVGTYEQYF
many TRBJ2-5 TRBV7-9 - TGTGCCAGCAGCTCAGCTTTCACCGGGCTCCAAGAGACCCAGTACTTC CASSSAFTGLQETQYF
- TRBJ2-2 TRBV12-3/TRBV12-4 TRBD1 TGTGCCAGCAGTCCGCGACAGGGGAGCACCGGGGAGCTGTTTTTT CASSPRQGSTGELFF
many TRBJ2-7 TRBV13 TRBD2 TGTGCCAGCAGCGGTCGACTAGCGGGAAGTTCCTACGAGCAGTACTTC CASSGRLAGSSYEQYF
- TRBJ2-3 TRBV12-3/TRBV12-4 - TGTGCCAGCAGTTTGAATCAGGGGCCCTACGAGCAGTATTTT CASSLNQGPYEQYF
- TRBJ1-2 TRBV5-4 - TGTGCCAGCAGCTCGGACGGCCAGGGCGGCTACACCTTC CASSSDGQGGYTF